These T cell receptor beta chains were read from a single sample in a study of CD8 T cells in ankylosing spondylitis. TCRdb re-called the 5' RACE reads with MiXCR, one entry per CDR3 protein. The table has 240,000 or so distinct CDR3 sequences, around 7.8% seen once; the top ten hold over 6.5%. Source material: blood, either unsorted or a sorted T cell fraction (not recorded which). The receptors shown here come from a male donor with ankylosing spondylitis or in good health (not recorded which). CDR3s include the opening cysteine and the closing phenylalanine or tryptophan. D genes are given only for firm matches. Some rows mark clone size as missing; the rest say once, few, many or name a class of expanded clone.

V gene: TRBV6-2/TRBV6-3; CDR3 length: 15; clone size: many; D gene: TRBD2; J gene: TRBJ2-1; CDR3 DNA: TGTGCCAGCAGCAAACTAGCGGGAACCTACAATGAGCAGTTCTTC; CDR3 protein: CASSKLAGTYNEQFF
V gene: TRBV20-1; CDR3 length: 13; clone size: many; D gene: NA; J gene: TRBJ2-5; CDR3 DNA: TGCAGTGCTAGGGCCCCAAACCAAGAGACCCAGTACTTC; CDR3 protein: CSARAPNQETQYF
V gene: TRBV30; CDR3 length: 14; clone size: NA; D gene: TRBD1; J gene: TRBJ1-2; CDR3 DNA: TGTGCCTGGATCAGCCGGACAGGGGGTTATGGCTACACCTTC; CDR3 protein: CAWISRTGGYGYTF
V gene: TRBV21-1; CDR3 length: 13; clone size: many; D gene: NA; J gene: TRBJ1-2; CDR3 DNA: TGTGCCAGCAGCTTAGGGACGGGGAAGGGCTACACCTTC; CDR3 protein: CASSLGTGKGYTF
V gene: TRBV11-3; CDR3 length: 13; clone size: many; D gene: NA; J gene: TRBJ2-1; CDR3 DNA: TGTGCCAGCAGCTTAATGCGAGACAATGAGCAGTTCTTC; CDR3 protein: CASSLMRDNEQFF
V gene: TRBV6-1; CDR3 length: 16; clone size: many; D gene: TRBD2; J gene: TRBJ2-3; CDR3 DNA: TGTGCCAGCAGTAAGGCCGGGACTAGCGCGGCAGATACGCAGTATTTT; CDR3 protein: CASSKAGTSAADTQYF
V gene: TRBV29-1; CDR3 length: 13; clone size: once; D gene: NA; J gene: TRBJ1-2; CDR3 DNA: TGCAGCGTTTTGAGTCGGAGTTATGAGGACTACCCCTTC; CDR3 protein: CSVLSRSYEDYPF
V gene: TRBV12-3/TRBV12-4; CDR3 length: 13; clone size: many; D gene: NA; J gene: TRBJ1-2; CDR3 DNA: TGTGCCAGCAGCCCCTCCAGAGGCTATGGCTACACCTTC; CDR3 protein: CASSPSRGYGYTF
V gene: TRBV5-5; CDR3 length: 17; clone size: few; D gene: TRBD1; J gene: TRBJ1-4; CDR3 DNA: TGTGCCAGCACCCCGACAGGGGCGGGGGGTAAGAGTGAAAAACTGTTTTTT; CDR3 protein: CASTPTGAGGKSEKLFF
V gene: TRBV12-3/TRBV12-4; CDR3 length: 12; clone size: many; D gene: NA; J gene: TRBJ2-3; CDR3 DNA: TGTGCCAGCAGTTTACTTCCAGATACGCAGTATTTT; CDR3 protein: CASSLLPDTQYF
V gene: TRBV6-2/TRBV6-3; CDR3 length: 16; clone size: many; D gene: NA; J gene: TRBJ1-5; CDR3 DNA: TGTGCCAGCAGTTATTTGGGGGCGACGAGCAATCAGCCCCAGCATTTT; CDR3 protein: CASSYLGATSNQPQHF
V gene: TRBV7-2; CDR3 length: 17; clone size: few; D gene: TRBD1; J gene: TRBJ2-7; CDR3 DNA: TGTGCCAGCAGCTTAGTTGGGACAGGGCCCCTCTTGCACGAGCAGTACTTC; CDR3 protein: CASSLVGTGPLLHEQYF
V gene: TRBV9; CDR3 length: 15; clone size: many; D gene: NA; J gene: TRBJ2-3; CDR3 DNA: TGTGCCAGCAGCGTCTCACCCATCGCCGAGGATACGCAGTATTTT; CDR3 protein: CASSVSPIAEDTQYF
V gene: TRBV5-1; CDR3 length: 14; clone size: NA; D gene: NA; J gene: TRBJ2-1; CDR3 DNA: TGCGCCAGCAGCTTCGGGGCAGCCGACAATGAGCAGTTCTTC; CDR3 protein: CASSFGAADNEQFF
V gene: TRBV20-1; CDR3 length: 13; clone size: many; D gene: NA; J gene: TRBJ2-3; CDR3 DNA: TGCAGTGCCGGCCACAGAGTCACAGATACGCAGTATTTT; CDR3 protein: CSAGHRVTDTQYF
V gene: TRBV3-1; CDR3 length: 13; clone size: many; D gene: NA; J gene: TRBJ2-5; CDR3 DNA: TGTGCCAGCAACCCGGTTGGGCTAGAGACCCAGTACTTC; CDR3 protein: CASNPVGLETQYF
V gene: TRBV20-1; CDR3 length: 16; clone size: many; D gene: NA; J gene: TRBJ2-3; CDR3 DNA: TGCAGTGCTAGAGATTCGCTAGCCACGTTCACAGATACGCAGTATTTT; CDR3 protein: CSARDSLATFTDTQYF
V gene: TRBV20-1; CDR3 length: 15; clone size: many; D gene: NA; J gene: TRBJ1-1; CDR3 DNA: TGCAGTGCTAGAGAACCACCGCCCGGGGACACTGAAGCTTTCTTT; CDR3 protein: CSAREPPPGDTEAFF
V gene: TRBV5-1; CDR3 length: 14; clone size: NA; D gene: NA; J gene: TRBJ2-5; CDR3 DNA: TGCGCCAGCAGCGGAGGGACTGCTACGGAGACCCAGTACTTC; CDR3 protein: CASSGGTATETQYF
V gene: TRBV12-3/TRBV12-4; CDR3 length: 13; clone size: many; D gene: NA; J gene: TRBJ1-5; CDR3 DNA: TGTGCCAGCAGTTACGGGGGAGTGGAGCCCCAGCATTTT; CDR3 protein: CASSYGGVEPQHF
V gene: TRBV20-1; CDR3 length: 15; clone size: few; D gene: TRBD1; J gene: TRBJ2-2; CDR3 DNA: TGCAGTGCTTCCGACAGGGGCCTATCGGGCGGGGAGCTGTTTTTT; CDR3 protein: CSASDRGLSGGELFF
V gene: TRBV3-1; CDR3 length: 15; clone size: many; D gene: NA; J gene: TRBJ2-1; CDR3 DNA: TGTGCCAGCAGCCGTATACAGGCCTCCTACAATGAGCAGTTCTTC; CDR3 protein: CASSRIQASYNEQFF
V gene: TRBV11-2; CDR3 length: 16; clone size: many; D gene: NA; J gene: TRBJ2-3; CDR3 DNA: TGTGCCAGCAGCTCCCAGCGGCTAGCTGTCGCAGATACGCAGTATTTT; CDR3 protein: CASSSQRLAVADTQYF
V gene: TRBV10-3; CDR3 length: 11; clone size: many; D gene: NA; J gene: TRBJ1-2; CDR3 DNA: TGTGCCGTCACGGGCGGCTATGGCTACACCTTC; CDR3 protein: CAVTGGYGYTF
V gene: TRBV7-2; CDR3 length: 13; clone size: NA; D gene: NA; J gene: TRBJ2-5; CDR3 DNA: TGTGCCAGCAGCCTGGTGAGGGTGGAGACCCAGTACTTC; CDR3 protein: CASSLVRVETQYF
V gene: TRBV12-5; CDR3 length: 13; clone size: many; D gene: TRBD1; J gene: TRBJ1-1; CDR3 DNA: TGTGCTAGTGGCCCCCGGGACAGGACTGAAGCTTTCTTT; CDR3 protein: CASGPRDRTEAFF
V gene: TRBV29-1; CDR3 length: 12; clone size: many; D gene: NA; J gene: TRBJ1-3; CDR3 DNA: TGCAGCGTTCGGGGGGATGGAAACACCATATATTTT; CDR3 protein: CSVRGDGNTIYF
V gene: TRBV9; CDR3 length: 16; clone size: many; D gene: NA; J gene: TRBJ2-5; CDR3 DNA: TGTGCCAGCAGCGTGCTAGGGGAGACACGTCGAGAGACCCAGTACTTC; CDR3 protein: CASSVLGETRRETQYF
V gene: TRBV25-1; CDR3 length: 14; clone size: many; D gene: NA; J gene: TRBJ1-6; CDR3 DNA: TGTGCCAGCAGTGAATTTGGAGATAATTCACCCCTCCACTTT; CDR3 protein: CASSEFGDNSPLHF
V gene: TRBV10-3; CDR3 length: 16; clone size: many; D gene: NA; J gene: TRBJ2-1; CDR3 DNA: TGTGCCATCAGCACGAGAGGGAGAGGTTCCTACAATGAGCAGTTCTTC; CDR3 protein: CAISTRGRGSYNEQFF
V gene: TRBV7-2; CDR3 length: 15; clone size: few; D gene: NA; J gene: TRBJ2-1; CDR3 DNA: TGTGCCAGCAGCTCACTCGGGGCCGCCTACAATGAGCAGTTCTTC; CDR3 protein: CASSSLGAAYNEQFF
V gene: TRBV27; CDR3 length: 18; clone size: few; D gene: NA; J gene: TRBJ1-6; CDR3 DNA: TGTGCCAGCAGTTTATCGATGGTTAGAACAGGGCATAATTCACCCCTCCACTTT; CDR3 protein: CASSLSMVRTGHNSPLHF
V gene: TRBV5-1; CDR3 length: 13; clone size: many; D gene: NA; J gene: TRBJ2-1; CDR3 DNA: TGCGCCAGCAGCCCGGGGGATAGGGATGAGCAGTTCTTC; CDR3 protein: CASSPGDRDEQFF
V gene: TRBV7-8; CDR3 length: 16; clone size: many; D gene: NA; J gene: TRBJ1-3; CDR3 DNA: TGTGCCAGCAGCTTAGTGGCGGGGTCCTCTGGAAACACCATATATTTT; CDR3 protein: CASSLVAGSSGNTIYF
V gene: TRBV7-2; CDR3 length: 16; clone size: few; D gene: NA; J gene: TRBJ2-2; CDR3 DNA: TGTGCCAGCAGCTTAGTGGGGGGGGGCCTCACCGGGGAGCTGTTTTTT; CDR3 protein: CASSLVGGGLTGELFF
V gene: TRBV20-1; CDR3 length: 14; clone size: many; D gene: TRBD1; J gene: TRBJ1-3; CDR3 DNA: TGCAGTGCTACGGACAGGACCTCTGGAAACACCATATATTTT; CDR3 protein: CSATDRTSGNTIYF
V gene: TRBV24-1; CDR3 length: 13; clone size: NA; D gene: NA; J gene: TRBJ2-7; CDR3 DNA: TGTGCCACCACGAGGGCCTTGGCCTACGAGCAGTACTTC; CDR3 protein: CATTRALAYEQYF
V gene: TRBV12-3/TRBV12-4; CDR3 length: 15; clone size: NA; D gene: NA; J gene: TRBJ2-1; CDR3 DNA: TGTGCCAGCAGTTTCTGGGGGGGCGAAGACAATGAGCAGTTCTTC; CDR3 protein: CASSFWGGEDNEQFF
V gene: TRBV7-2; CDR3 length: 16; clone size: many; D gene: TRBD1; J gene: TRBJ2-7; CDR3 DNA: TGTGCCAGCAGCTTAGTGAGGGAGACAGGGGAATACGAGCAGTACTTC; CDR3 protein: CASSLVRETGEYEQYF
V gene: TRBV7-9; CDR3 length: 12; clone size: few; D gene: NA; J gene: TRBJ2-7; CDR3 DNA: TGTGCCAGCAGCGTAAGGCTCTCCGAGCAGTACTTC; CDR3 protein: CASSVRLSEQYF
V gene: TRBV19; CDR3 length: 16; clone size: many; D gene: NA; J gene: TRBJ2-1; CDR3 DNA: TGTGCCAGTAGTATAAACCCCATTAGTCCCTACAATGAGCAGTTCTTC; CDR3 protein: CASSINPISPYNEQFF
V gene: TRBV5-1; CDR3 length: 13; clone size: many; D gene: TRBD1; J gene: TRBJ1-6; CDR3 DNA: TGCGCCAGCAGCTTGGACAGGGGTTCACCCCTCCACTTT; CDR3 protein: CASSLDRGSPLHF
V gene: TRBV5-1; CDR3 length: 15; clone size: many; D gene: TRBD1; J gene: TRBJ2-2; CDR3 DNA: TGCGCCAGCAGCCTAAGGACAGGGAACACCGGGGAGCTGTTTTTT; CDR3 protein: CASSLRTGNTGELFF
V gene: TRBV20-1; CDR3 length: 12; clone size: many; D gene: NA; J gene: TRBJ2-7; CDR3 DNA: TGCAGTGCCCCACTAACCTCCTACGAGCAGTACTTC; CDR3 protein: CSAPLTSYEQYF
V gene: TRBV20-1; CDR3 length: 14; clone size: many; D gene: TRBD2; J gene: TRBJ2-3; CDR3 DNA: TGCAGTGCTCCGACTAGCGGGATGTCAGATACGCAGTATTTT; CDR3 protein: CSAPTSGMSDTQYF
V gene: TRBV7-9; CDR3 length: 15; clone size: NA; D gene: NA; J gene: TRBJ1-2; CDR3 DNA: TGTGCCAGCAGCTTAGTGGTGCGACAGGAGAATGGCTACACCTTC; CDR3 protein: CASSLVVRQENGYTF
V gene: TRBV20-1; CDR3 length: 15; clone size: NA; D gene: TRBD2; J gene: TRBJ2-3; CDR3 DNA: TGCAGTGCTTGGGGGGGAGCGGGAGTTATAGATACGCAGTATTTT; CDR3 protein: CSAWGGAGVIDTQYF
V gene: TRBV10-3; CDR3 length: 13; clone size: many; D gene: NA; J gene: TRBJ2-5; CDR3 DNA: TGTGCCATCTGGGCGGGGCCGCAAGAGACCCAGTACTTC; CDR3 protein: CAIWAGPQETQYF
V gene: TRBV20-1; CDR3 length: 12; clone size: many; D gene: NA; J gene: TRBJ1-1; CDR3 DNA: TGCAGTGCTAGAGATGTGAACACTGAAGCTTTCTTT; CDR3 protein: CSARDVNTEAFF